This T cell receptor beta chain appears in the sequencing data of a study of memory CD4+ T cells and cytomegalovirus serostatus. In the study overall: Of the healthy Belgian adults, 9 or 10 were CMV seropositive and fewer than 30 seronegative.

Single viable CD3+CD4+CD8-CD45RO+ cells were sorted as the memory CD4+ T cells. Serostatus was set by detecting CMV pp150, pp28, p38, p52 IgG. Profiling relied on immunoSEQ multiplex PCR, and the TCRdb table lists in-frame clones only, not all of them. The data contain tens of thousands of clones, more than 65% of them seen just once; the ten biggest clones take up about 0.48%. Whole-study results and caveats: Suggested: most of the CMV-linked TCR signature lies in CD4+ memory cells. Each of 67 CMV-associated TCRbeta sequences occurred in one to five individuals.

This clone occurred once. The antigen is undetermined. This TCR was sampled from an adult in good health and CMV-seronegative. Some clones in this sample may be carry-over from other donors' samples. Sample: memory CD4+ T cells from blood.

The CDR3 region has the DNA TGTGCCTGGAGTGTTTTTCGGGGTGAGCAGTACTTC. This translates into CAWSVFRGEQYF. This chain links TRBV30 with TRBJ2-7; a weak D match, TRBD2 (5 bases). The V gene lost 0 bases and the J gene lost 7 bases, with 10 bases spanning the gap. CDR3 length: 12 amino acids. Germline CDR1 reads GTSNPN; CDR2 reads SVGIG (reference sequence).